This T cell receptor beta chain was recorded in a study of blood T cell repertoires in COVID-19. Study-level information: The origin of the acute and convalescent COVID-19 samples was the United States, Italy and Spain.

Only a few counts were recorded for this clone. The V segment lost 5 bases and the J segment 7 bases; nucleotides outside the gene matches: 4. The CDR3 is 14 residues long. Germline V gene sequence: CDR1 SEHNR, CDR2 FQNEAQ (reference sequence). The table came from immunoSEQ multiplex PCR; TCRdb's copy has only in-frame clones and leaves some out. Of over 150,000 clones listed, about nine tenths are singletons. The specimen sequenced was peripheral blood. The receptor's source is a man in his 70s with active or convalescent COVID-19. This chain links TRBV7-9 with TRBJ2-1, with 11 nucleotides matching TRBD2. CDR3 protein: CASSSSGGANEQFF. For the CDR3, the DNA is TGTGCCAGCAGCAGTAGCGGGGGGGCTAATGAGCAGTTCTTC.